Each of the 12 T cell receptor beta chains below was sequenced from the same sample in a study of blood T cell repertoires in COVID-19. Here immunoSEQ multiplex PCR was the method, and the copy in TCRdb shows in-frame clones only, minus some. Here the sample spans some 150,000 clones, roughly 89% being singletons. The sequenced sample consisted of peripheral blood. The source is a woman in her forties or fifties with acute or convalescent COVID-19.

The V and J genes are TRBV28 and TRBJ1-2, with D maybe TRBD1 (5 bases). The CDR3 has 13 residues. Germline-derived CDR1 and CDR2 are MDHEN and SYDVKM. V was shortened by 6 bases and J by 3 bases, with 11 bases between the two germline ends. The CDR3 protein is CASRDDSDYGYTF. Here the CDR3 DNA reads TGTGCCAGCAGGGACGACAGCGACTATGGCTACACCTTC.

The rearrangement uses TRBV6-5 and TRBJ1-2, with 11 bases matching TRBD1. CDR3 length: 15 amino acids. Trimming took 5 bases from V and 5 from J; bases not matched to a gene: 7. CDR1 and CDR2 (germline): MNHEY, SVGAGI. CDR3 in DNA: TGTGCCAGCAGTAGCAGGACAGGGGGCTGGTATGGCTACACCTTC. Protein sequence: CASSSRTGGWYGYTF.

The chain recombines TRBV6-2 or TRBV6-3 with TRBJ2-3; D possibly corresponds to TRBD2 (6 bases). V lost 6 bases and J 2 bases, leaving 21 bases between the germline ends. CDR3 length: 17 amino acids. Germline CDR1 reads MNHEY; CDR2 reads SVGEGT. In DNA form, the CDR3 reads TGTGCCAGCAGCACCGGCCCCGGGACTTTAATCACAGATACGCAGTATTTT. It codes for CASSTGPGTLITDTQYF.

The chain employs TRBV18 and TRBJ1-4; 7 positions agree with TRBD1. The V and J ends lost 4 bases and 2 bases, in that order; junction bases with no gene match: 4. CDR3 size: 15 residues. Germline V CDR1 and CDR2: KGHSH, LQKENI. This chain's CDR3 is CASSQGGETNEKLFF. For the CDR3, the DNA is TGTGCCAGCTCACAAGGGGGCGAGACTAATGAAAAACTGTTTTTT.

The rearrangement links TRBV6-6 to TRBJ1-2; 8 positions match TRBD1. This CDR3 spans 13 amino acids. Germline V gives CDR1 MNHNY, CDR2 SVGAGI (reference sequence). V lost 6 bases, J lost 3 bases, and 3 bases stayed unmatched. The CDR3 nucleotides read TGTGCCAGCAGGACGGACAGGGACTATGGCTACACCTTC. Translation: CASRTDRDYGYTF.

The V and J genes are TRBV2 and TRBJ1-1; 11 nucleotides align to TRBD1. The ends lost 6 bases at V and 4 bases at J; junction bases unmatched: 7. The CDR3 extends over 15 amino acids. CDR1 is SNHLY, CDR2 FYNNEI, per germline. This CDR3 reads CASSGGQGAGTEAFF. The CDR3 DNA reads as TGTGCCAGCAGCGGTGGACAGGGGGCAGGCACTGAAGCTTTCTTT.

CDR3 protein: CASSRSFRQYNEQFF. The CDR3 DNA follows: TGTGCCAGCAGCCGATCCTTTCGACAGTACAATGAGCAGTTCTTC. The chain is built from TRBV28 and TRBJ2-1, with D perhaps TRBD1 (5 bases). CDR1 MDHEN and CDR2 SYDVKM come from the germline V gene. This CDR3 has 15 amino acids. Trimming removed 6 bases from V and 4 bases from J, with 16 bases in between.

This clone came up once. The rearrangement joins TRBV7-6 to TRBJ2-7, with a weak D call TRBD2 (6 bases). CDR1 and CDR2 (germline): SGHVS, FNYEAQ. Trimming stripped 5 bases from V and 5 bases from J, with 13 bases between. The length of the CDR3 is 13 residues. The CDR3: CASSTYWGDEQYF. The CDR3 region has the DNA TGTGCCAGCAGCACCTATTGGGGGGACGAGCAGTACTTC.

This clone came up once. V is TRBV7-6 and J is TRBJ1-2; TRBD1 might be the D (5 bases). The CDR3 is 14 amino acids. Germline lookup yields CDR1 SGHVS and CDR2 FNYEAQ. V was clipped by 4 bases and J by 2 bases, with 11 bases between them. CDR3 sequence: CASSYGRANYGYTF. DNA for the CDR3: TGTGCCAGCAGCTATGGCAGGGCGAACTATGGCTACACCTTC.

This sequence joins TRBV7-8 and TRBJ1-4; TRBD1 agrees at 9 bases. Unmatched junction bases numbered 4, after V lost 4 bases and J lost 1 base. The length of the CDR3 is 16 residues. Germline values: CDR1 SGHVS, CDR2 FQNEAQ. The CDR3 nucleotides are TGTGCCAGCAGCTCAACAGGGGGCCGAACTAATGAAAAACTGTTTTTT. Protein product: CASSSTGGRTNEKLFF.

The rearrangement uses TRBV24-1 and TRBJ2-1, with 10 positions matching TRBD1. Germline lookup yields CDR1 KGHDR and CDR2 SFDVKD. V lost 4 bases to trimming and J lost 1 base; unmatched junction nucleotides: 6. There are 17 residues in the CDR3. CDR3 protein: CATSENPGQGSYNEQFF. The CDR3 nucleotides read TGTGCCACCAGTGAGAATCCGGGACAGGGGTCCTACAATGAGCAGTTCTTC.

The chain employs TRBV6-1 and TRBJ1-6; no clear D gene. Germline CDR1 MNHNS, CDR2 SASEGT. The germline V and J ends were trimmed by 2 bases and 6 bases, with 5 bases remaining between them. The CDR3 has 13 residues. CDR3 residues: CASSEQINSPLHF. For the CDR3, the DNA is TGTGCCAGCAGTGAACAGATTAATTCACCCCTCCACTTT.